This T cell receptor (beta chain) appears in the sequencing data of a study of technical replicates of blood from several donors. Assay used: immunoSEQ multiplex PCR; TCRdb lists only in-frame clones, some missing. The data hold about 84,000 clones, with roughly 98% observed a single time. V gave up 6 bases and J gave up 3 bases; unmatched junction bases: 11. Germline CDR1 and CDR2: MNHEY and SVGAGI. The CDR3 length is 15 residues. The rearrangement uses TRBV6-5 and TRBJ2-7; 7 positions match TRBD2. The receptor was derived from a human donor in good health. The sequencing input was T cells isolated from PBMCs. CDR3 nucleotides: TGTGCCAGCAGCCCTACTAGCGCGAGGGGCTACGAGCAGTACTTC. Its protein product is CASSPTSARGYEQYF.